What follows are 24 T cell receptor beta chains derived from one specimen sequenced in a study of blood T cells in healthy people across ages. Sample-barcoded 5' priming and a J-beta primer mix drove a second PCR of 7 to 11 cycles. MiXCR, run by TCRdb on the 5' RACE reads, gives a single entry per CDR3 protein. The repertoire holds hundreds of thousands of distinct CDR3 sequences, with 29% as singletons. Sequences were obtained from blood. These receptors all stem from a woman older than 75 in good health.

Written as DNA, the CDR3 is TGTGCCAGCAGCTTCAGCGGGGGGGCGAACAATGAGCAGTACTTC. Translating it yields CASSFSGGANNEQYF. The chain links TRBV7-2 to TRBJ2-1; 10 bases align to TRBD2. The DNA end lines up better with TRBJ2-7; the J call may be wrong. The CDR3 runs to 15 residues. Germline values: CDR1 SGHTA, CDR2 FQGNSA.

The chain couples TRBV9 to TRBJ2-5; 11 positions agree with TRBD2. Germline loops: CDR1 SGDLS, CDR2 YYNGEE. The CDR3 contains 16 residues. V lost 0 bases to trimming and J lost 1 base; unmatched junction nucleotides: 2. The DNA of the CDR3 is TGTGCCAGCAGCGTAGGGACTAGCGGGTTCCAAGAGACCCAGTACTTC. It translates to CASSVGTSGFQETQYF.

This clonotype was seen at least ten times. The chain joins TRBV10-3 to TRBJ2-1; no reliable D call. This CDR3 region has 11 residues. Trimming cost V 4 bases and J 12 bases, with 10 bases left between them. Germline V gene lookup returns CDR1 ENHRY and CDR2 SYGVKD. CDR3 region: CAISASGVQFF. CDR3 DNA sequence: TGTGCCATCAGTGCTAGTGGGGTGCAGTTCTTC.

This clonotype was observed at least ten times. V usage is TRBV29-1 and J usage is TRBJ2-1; D not resolved. The V gene's germline CDR1 is SQVTM and CDR2 ANQGSEA. Trimming left V 2 bases short and J 6 bases short, with 11 bases between. CDR3 size: 13 residues. For the CDR3, the DNA is TGCAGCGTTGAAAAGTTAGCTCTCAATGAGCAGTTCTTC. Translated: CSVEKLALNEQFF.

This clonotype was seen repeatedly, ten times or more. The CDR3, as DNA: TGTGCCACCAGTGATGCTGGGACGGATCGGAAGACCCAGTACTTC. It specifies CATSDAGTDRKTQYF. This chain joins TRBV24-1 and TRBJ2-5; the D call may be TRBD1 or TRBD2 (5 bases each). This CDR3 has 15 amino acids. Trimming took 3 bases from V and 6 from J, leaving 16 bases between them. Germline CDR1 KGHDR, CDR2 SFDVKD.

This clonotype was counted ten times or more. CDR3 amino acids: CSATGRTDTQYF. CDR3 DNA: TGCAGTGCAACGGGCCGCACAGATACGCAGTATTTT. This chain joins TRBV20-1 and TRBJ2-3; D call uncertain. Germline CDR1 and CDR2: DFQATT and SNEGSKA (reference sequence). This CDR3 has 12 residues. V was shortened by 6 bases and J by 1 base, with 8 bases between the two germline ends.

This clonotype was seen a single time. This chain connects TRBV7-2 to TRBJ2-4; D may be TRBD1 (6 bases). Trimming cost V 1 base and J 0 bases, with 10 bases left between them. This CDR3 has 16 residues. Germline V gives CDR1 SGHTA, CDR2 FQGNSA. The CDR3 here is CASSLEAGVAKNIQYF. DNA for the CDR3: TGTGCCAGCAGCTTAGAGGCAGGGGTAGCCAAAAACATTCAGTACTTC.

At least ten counts were recorded for this clonotype. The V and J genes are TRBV27 and TRBJ2-7; D remains unclear. This CDR3 spans 14 amino acids. Looked up from germline, CDR1 is MNHEY and CDR2 is SMNVEV (reference sequence). Trimming left V 2 bases short and J 5 bases short, with 13 bases between. The CDR3 sequence: CASSLSRPPDEQYF. DNA for the CDR3: TGTGCCAGCAGTTTAAGTCGGCCCCCCGACGAGCAGTACTTC.

This clonotype was counted at least ten times. V gene TRBV7-9 combines with J gene TRBJ1-4, with TRBD1 matching over 8 bases. The CDR3 extends over 14 amino acids. Germline CDR1 is SEHNR and CDR2 is FQNEAQ (reference sequence). J was trimmed by 5 bases and V by 4 bases; bases with no gene match: 3. The CDR3 DNA reads as TGTGCCAGCAGCTCCGACAGGGGAAATGAAAAACTGTTTTTT. Translation gives CASSSDRGNEKLFF.

This clonotype has a count of ten or more. This chain joins TRBV5-1 and TRBJ2-5, with 8 bases that match TRBD1. CDR1 SGHRS and CDR2 YFSETQ come from the germline V gene. CDR3 length: 16 amino acids. V shed 4 bases, J shed 2 bases, and the junction held 10 bases outside the gene matches. In nucleotides, the CDR3 is TGCGCCAGCAGCCCCCGGAAGGACAGGGTACAAGAGACCCAGTACTTC. Amino acid sequence: CASSPRKDRVQETQYF.

This clonotype has a count of ten or more. V usage is TRBV5-1 and J usage is TRBJ2-1; TRBD1 matches at 7 bases. Trimming at V came to 2 bases and at J to 4 bases, leaving 12 bases not matched to a gene. The germline V gene has CDR1 SGHRS and CDR2 YFSETQ. The CDR3 length is 17 residues. The CDR3 coding sequence is TGCGCCAGCAGCTTCCAGGTCCTCGGGACAGCTTACAATGAGCAGTTCTTC. Translation: CASSFQVLGTAYNEQFF.

To note about this clonotype: One end of the junction varies from germline; a read error may be responsible. The chain has TRBV6-2 or TRBV6-3 and TRBJ2-5; D unclear. The J call may be in error: the DNA end matches TRBJ2-7 better. Per the germline V gene, CDR1 is MNHEY and CDR2 is SVGEGT. CDR3 length: 13 residues. The DNA of the CDR3 is TGTGCGAGCAGTCCGACATGGTCCCACGAGCAGTACTTC. Its translation: CASSPTWSHEQYF.

This clonotype was seen only a few times. One end of the junction does not line up with germline, which may come from a read error. The V call is TRBV2, the J call TRBJ1-5; D gene uncertain. Looked up from germline, CDR1 is SNHLY and CDR2 is FYNNEI. This CDR3 spans 12 amino acids. The CDR3 loop is CAGSTTWQPQHF. The CDR3 DNA sequence: TGTGCCGGCAGTACTACTTGGCAGCCCCAGCATTTT. Full variable domain (missing parts from reference TRBV2 and TRBJ1-5): EPEVTQTPSHQVTQMGQEVILRCVPISNHLYFYWYRQILGQKVEFLVSFYNNEISEKSEIFDDQFSVERPDGSNFTLKIRSTKLEDSAMYFCAGSTTWQPQHFGDGTRLSIL.

This clonotype was counted between two and nine times. The genes are TRBV20-1 and TRBJ1-2; D possibly corresponds to TRBD1 (6 bases). V was clipped by 0 bases and J by 1 base, with 21 bases between them. CDR3 length: 18 amino acids. CDR1 and CDR2 from the germline V gene are DFQATT and SNEGSKA (reference sequence). CDR3 sequence (DNA): TGCAGTGCTAGAGATTCGGGGGCACGCGTGGCGAGTAACTATGGCTACACCTTC. Its translation: CSARDSGARVASNYGYTF.

The rearrangement links TRBV5-1 to TRBJ2-1; 16 nucleotides agree with TRBD2. This CDR3 is 16 amino acids long. Trimming took 5 bases from V and 8 from J; bases not matched to a gene: 7. CDR1 is SGHRS and CDR2 is YFSETQ in the germline V gene. The CDR3 DNA reads TGCGCCAGCAGTCCGGGACTAGCGGGGGGGCGGGATGAGCAGTTCTTC. Translation: CASSPGLAGGRDEQFF.

Comment on this clonotype: This sequence may be a read error, since a much larger clone differs from it by one base. The chain has TRBV3-1 and TRBJ1-2; D unclear. Germline loops: CDR1 LGHDT, CDR2 YNNKEL (reference sequence). V lost 0 bases, J lost 5 bases, and 16 bases lay in between. This CDR3 spans 16 amino acids. This CDR3 is CASSQDLTVARYGYTF. The CDR3 DNA follows: TGTGCCAGCAGCCAAGATTTAACGGTGGCGCGGTATGGCTACACCTTC. Filled out from reference TRBV3-1 and TRBJ1-2, the complete variable domain reads DTAVSQTPKYLVTQMGNDKSIKCEQNLGHDTMYWYKQDSKKFLKIMFSYNNKELIINETVPNRFSPKSPDKAHLNLHINSLELGDSAVYFCASSQDLTVARYGYTFGSGTRLTVV.

This clonotype was found a few times. V is TRBV20-1 and J is TRBJ2-1; the match to TRBD2 covers 8 bases. Losses at the gene ends were 0 bases for V and 7 bases for J; bases not matched to a gene: 14. Germline V gives CDR1 DFQATT, CDR2 SNEGSKA (reference sequence). This CDR3 region has 17 residues. The CDR3 coding sequence is TGCAGTGCTAGAGAACCGCTAGCGGGTCATCGGGGGAATGAGCAGTTCTTC. Its translation: CSAREPLAGHRGNEQFF.

This clonotype has more than one count but fewer than ten. The V and J genes are TRBV6-5 and TRBJ1-2; 9 nucleotides line up with TRBD1. From germline, CDR1 is MNHEY and CDR2 SVGAGI. The CDR3 spans 13 residues. After removal of 7 bases from V and 7 bases from J, the junction contained 7 bases not matched to a gene. CDR3 coding DNA: TGTGCCAGCACGAGAACAGGGGGCGGTGGCTACACCTTC. It translates to CASTRTGGGGYTF.

This clonotype was observed many times. The V gene is TRBV10-3, the J gene TRBJ2-3; D unclear. Trimming cost V 2 bases and J 0 bases, with 12 bases left between them. Germline assignment: CDR1 ENHRY and CDR2 SYGVKD. The CDR3 has 16 residues. The CDR3 nucleotides are TGTGCCATCAGTGAGAAGGCGGAGTCGAGCACAGATACGCAGTATTTT. Translation: CAISEKAESSTDTQYF.

Many counts were recorded for this clonotype. The chain uses TRBV7-2 and TRBJ2-6; no firm D call. The V gene lost 5 bases and the J gene lost 1 base, with 9 bases spanning the gap. Germline V CDR1 and CDR2: SGHTA, FQGNSA. CDR3 length: 15 residues. CDR3 amino acids: CASSTSGSGANVLTF. The CDR3 DNA reads as TGTGCCAGCAGCACCTCCGGGTCTGGGGCCAACGTCCTGACTTTC.

This clonotype was seen many times. The chain employs TRBV20-1 and TRBJ1-5, with TRBD1 matching over 7 bases. Trimming cost V 2 bases and J 2 bases; bases outside gene matches: 3. The CDR3 runs to 14 residues. CDR1 and CDR2 from the germline V gene are DFQATT and SNEGSKA (reference sequence). The CDR3, as DNA: TGCAGTGCTAGACTGCAGGGGGGCAATCAGCCCCAGCATTTT. Residues: CSARLQGGNQPQHF.

This clonotype was seen only a few times. The chain uses TRBV11-2 and TRBJ2-7, with a tentative D call TRBD2 (6 bases). Deletions cut 3 bases from V and 4 bases from J, with 10 bases between. Per the germline V gene, CDR1 is SGHAT and CDR2 is FQNNGV. The CDR3 loop spans 13 amino acids. DNA for the CDR3: TGTGCCAGCAGCTTCACGGGGGATTACGAGCAGTACTTC. This codes for CASSFTGDYEQYF.

This clonotype was detected many times. The rearrangement joins TRBV4-1 to TRBJ2-7, with D perhaps matching TRBD1 (6 bases). Trimming cost V 1 base and J 5 bases, with 15 bases left between them. This CDR3 region has 15 residues. Germline CDR1 and CDR2: MGHRA and YSYEKL. As DNA, the CDR3 is TGCGCCAGCAGCCAAGCCGGCAGGGGAAGGAACGAGCAGTACTTC. Amino acid sequence: CASSQAGRGRNEQYF.

Only a few counts were recorded for this clonotype. A much larger clone differs from this one at a single base, so this may be a read error. The chain combines TRBV10-3 with TRBJ2-1; no clear D gene. The germline CDR1 and CDR2 sequences are ENHRY and SYGVKD. This CDR3 spans 12 amino acids. The CDR3 region is CASSVGLDEQFF. CDR3 nucleotides: TGTGCCAGCAGTGTTGGGCTGGATGAGCAGTTCTTC.